Each of the 19 T cell receptor beta chains below was sequenced from the same sample in a study of CD8+CD57+ T cells in acquired aplastic anemia. Flow cytometry had shown expanded CD8+CD57+ cells in the patients chosen for sequencing. Profiling that covered TCR beta VDJ and CDR3 relied on genomic DNA as its template. In TCRdb, the reads were re-called with MiXCR into one record per CDR3 protein. The sample holds roughly 250,000 distinct CDR3 sequences, roughly 82% seen once. Sequencing input: sorted CD4+, CD8+, or CD8+CD57+ T cells (not recorded which) from PBMCs. The receptors come from a human donor with aplastic anemia.

The chain joins TRBV7-8 to TRBJ1-2, with D unresolved. Trimming took 3 bases from V and 14 from J, leaving 25 bases between them. Germline CDR1 is SGHVS and CDR2 is FQNEAQ. CDR3 length: 15 residues. The CDR3, as DNA: TGTGCCAGCAGCTTGCCGGATTGTCGCATTACGCAGTATACCTTC. It is translated as CASSLPDCRITQYTF.

This chain joins TRBV24-1 and TRBJ2-2; D is uncertain. With 9 bases removed from V and 5 bases from J, the gap between germline ends came to 12 bases. The CDR3 has 13 residues. CDR1 is KGHDR, CDR2 SFDVKD, per germline. CDR3: CATFLVDTGELFF. CDR3 DNA: TGTGCCACCTTCTTAGTTGATACCGGGGAGCTGTTTTTT.

The sample holds one count of this clonotype. The junction differs from germline at one of its ends, possibly a read error. The chain couples TRBV7-8 to TRBJ2-3, with D possibly TRBD2 on 6 matching bases. The CDR3 runs to 13 residues. Germline lookup yields CDR1 SGHVS and CDR2 FQNEAQ. The CDR3 bases are TGTGCCAGCAGCGACGCGGGAAGACCCGAGACGCATTTT. Amino acid sequence: CASSDAGRPETHF.

The chain couples TRBV5-1 to TRBJ2-7; D gene ambiguous. Germline lookup yields CDR1 SGHRS and CDR2 YFSETQ. With 2 bases removed from V and 1 base from J, the gap between germline ends came to 22 bases. This CDR3 spans 18 amino acids. The DNA of the CDR3 is TGCGCCAGCAGCTTATGGCCCGGCCTCACAGCCCTTTCCTACGAGCAGTACGTC. Its protein product is CASSLWPGLTALSYEQYV.

About this clonotype: At one boundary the junction diverges from the germline segment, which might be a read error. Written as DNA, the CDR3 is TGTGCCAGCAGCCAAGCGCGAGGTCCCGGTACGCAGTTT. As protein: CASSQARGPGTQF. V gene TRBV7-8 combines with J gene TRBJ1-2, with D unclear. This CDR3 spans 13 amino acids. Germline CDR1 SGHVS, CDR2 FQNEAQ. Full variable domain (remainder filled in from reference TRBV7-8 and TRBJ1-2): GAGVSQSPRYKVAKRGQDVALRCDPISGHVSLFWYQQALGQGPEFLTYFQNEAQLDKSGLPSDRFFAERPEGSVSTLKIQRTQQEDSAVYLCASSQARGPGTQFGSGTRLTVV.

This clonotype is a singleton in its sample. This likely comes from a read error, as the CDR3 has no conserved phenylalanine or tryptophan at its end. No DNA is shown, since the ends of the CDR3 on it are uncertain; the CDR3 is the one TCRdb lists. This sequence joins TRBV2 and TRBJ2-7; the table names TRBD1, a call not compared with the DNA. The CDR3 is made up of 16 amino acids, end residues included. Germline loops: CDR1 SNHLY, CDR2 FYNNEI. The chain's CDR3 is CASSDGGIHEQFFRPC.

V and J are TRBV5-1 and TRBJ2-1; the D is unclear. This CDR3 has 12 residues. CDR1 and CDR2 from the germline V gene are SGHRS and YFSETQ. V lost 4 bases to trimming and J lost 10 bases, with 12 bases between them. The CDR3 reads CASSPAGVEQFF. As DNA, the CDR3 is TGCGCCAGCAGCCCGGCAGGTGTAGAGCAGTTCTTC.

This rearrangement joins TRBV20-1 to TRBJ1-1; D not certain. The CDR3 spans 15 residues. The V gene's germline CDR1 is DFQATT and CDR2 SNEGSKA (reference sequence). V lost 2 bases, J lost 3 bases, and 16 bases lay in between. The CDR3 protein is CSARSQDSNDTEAFF. The CDR3 DNA reads TGCAGTGCTAGATCCCAGGACTCCAACGACACTGAAGCTTTCTTT.

This chain connects TRBV19 to TRBJ2-1; perhaps TRBD2 as D (6 bases). The germline V gene encodes CDR1 LNHDA and CDR2 SQIVND (reference sequence). Trimming left V 8 bases short and J 8 bases short, with 22 bases between. The CDR3 length is 15 residues. As DNA, the CDR3 is TGTGCCAGTGCCGGGGGTGCTGGGGGGTACCATGAGCAGTTCTTC. Translation gives CASAGGAGGYHEQFF. Full variable domain (outside the CDR3, taken from reference TRBV19 and TRBJ2-1): DGGITQSPKYLFRKEGQNVTLSCEQNLNHDAMYWYRQDPGQGLRLIYYSQIVNDFQKGDIAEGYSVSREKKESFPLTVTSAQKNPTAFYLCASAGGAGGYHEQFFGPGTRLTVL.

J is TRBJ1-5 and V is TRBV10-3; D might be TRBD1 (5 bases). Trimming removed 9 bases at V and 12 bases at J, with 27 bases between. This CDR3 has 15 amino acids. Per the germline V gene, CDR1 is ENHRY and CDR2 is SYGVKD. The CDR3: CAISRGDLNNQFQHF. The CDR3 DNA reads TGTGCCATTAGCCGGGGGGACCTTAACAATCAGTTCCAGCATTTT.

Here the CDR3 reads CASSFQGDGPAQSYEQYV. The CDR3 DNA sequence: TGTGCCAGCAGCTTTCAAGGAGACGGGCCAGCCCAATCCTACGAGCAGTACGTC. The chain couples TRBV7-3 to TRBJ2-7; D not certain. Per germline, CDR1 SGHTA and CDR2 FQGTGA. The CDR3 has 18 amino acids. Trimming removed 3 bases at V and 1 base at J, with 22 bases between.

The rearrangement uses TRBV7-9 and TRBJ2-1; D is perhaps TRBD2 (5 bases). V lost 3 bases and J lost 10, with 22 bases in between. In germline, CDR1 is SEHNR, CDR2 FQNEAQ (reference sequence). The CDR3 is 16 amino acids. The CDR3 reads CASSLAGGNGENEQFF. In DNA, the CDR3 is TGTGCCAGCAGCTTGGCGGGTGGAAACGGGGAGAACGAGCAGTTCTTC.

This rearrangement joins TRBV24-1 to TRBJ1-1, with a tentative D call TRBD1 (6 bases). Trimming removed 4 bases from V and 8 bases from J, with 16 bases in between. The CDR3 contains 14 residues. From germline, CDR1 is KGHDR and CDR2 SFDVKD. The CDR3 is CATSDSGTRGEAFF. The DNA for the CDR3 is TGTGCCACCAGTGACTCGGGGACACGGGGGGAAGCTTTCTTT.

The chain links TRBV7-8 to TRBJ2-6; 7 bases are a match to TRBD1. The length of the CDR3 is 17 residues. Germline trimming cut 3 bases from V and 12 bases from J; bases unmatched to any gene: 17. Per germline, CDR1 SGHVS and CDR2 FQNEAQ. CDR3 region: CASSFHPDGTALSVLTF. The DNA for the CDR3 is TGTGCCAGCAGCTTTCATCCAGACGGGACAGCCCTTTCCGTCCTGACTTTC. The full variable domain, completed using reference TRBV7-8 and TRBJ2-6, is GAGVSQSPRYKVAKRGQDVALRCDPISGHVSLFWYQQALGQGPEFLTYFQNEAQLDKSGLPSDRFFAERPEGSVSTLKIQRTQQEDSAVYLCASSFHPDGTALSVLTFGAGSRLTVL.

The chain carries TRBV7-8 and TRBJ1-1; D unclear. V was pared by 1 base and J by 13 bases, with 22 bases between. This CDR3 spans 15 amino acids. The germline V gene has CDR1 SGHVS and CDR2 FQNEAQ. The CDR3 loop is CASSLDLGGDTQDFF. The CDR3 DNA is TGTGCCAGCAGCTTAGATCTAGGAGGCGATACTCAGGATTTCTTT.

On this clonotype itself: The conserved phenylalanine or tryptophan normally closing the CDR3 is absent here, so this likely arose from a read error. The rearrangement links TRBV7-3 to TRBJ2-5; 7 nucleotides align to TRBD2. The CDR3 loop spans 12 amino acids. Germline V gene data show CDR1 as SGHTA and CDR2 as FQGTGA. V trimming: 3 bases; J trimming: 7 bases; junction bases outside the gene matches: 2. In nucleotides, the CDR3 is TGTGCCAGCAGCTTGACGGGAGGGACCCAGTACTTA. Its protein product is CASSLTGGTQYL.

On this clonotype: Without the conserved terminal phenylalanine or tryptophan, this CDR3 likely stems from a read error. This chain connects TRBV7-6 to TRBJ2-2; no definite D call. The germline V gene has CDR1 SGHVS and CDR2 FNYEAQ. Trimming shortened V by 1 base and J by 6 bases, and 3 bases separated the two germline ends. CDR3 length equals 12 residues. CDR3 sequence reads: CASSLEPGELFL. The DNA of the CDR3 is TGTGCCAGCAGCTTAGAACCCGGGGAGCTGTTTCTC.

The rearrangement uses TRBV4-1 and TRBJ2-7; D not resolved. Germline V CDR1 and CDR2: MGHRA, YSYEKL. The CDR3 runs 13 residues. Trimming left V 6 bases short and J 2 bases short, with 11 bases between. CDR3 loop: CASSQNRTYEQYV. The DNA of the CDR3 is TGCGCCAGCAGTCAAAATCGGACCTACGAGCAGTACGTC.

The rearrangement joins TRBV7-8 to TRBJ2-2; 7 nucleotides agree with TRBD2. The junction had 6 bases not matched to a gene; V was cut back by 1 base and J by 16 bases. The CDR3 covers 12 residues. The germline V gene has CDR1 SGHVS and CDR2 FQNEAQ. DNA of the CDR3: TGTGCCAGCAGCTTAGATCCCGGGGGGACGTTTTTT. This encodes CASSLDPGGTFF.